This T cell receptor (beta chain) was found in a study of post-analysis software for immune sequencing data. Across the study: The patients showed relapsing-remitting, secondary progressive and progressive-relapsing multiple sclerosis courses.

Prepared TCR beta cDNA libraries contained unique molecular identifiers. Yield was around 500,000 cDNA molecules from roughly 0.93 to 9.6 million T cells. TCRdb re-analysed the PCR reads in MiXCR, keeping a single row per CDR3 protein. This table holds about 540,000 distinct CDR3 sequences, roughly 34% found once. Whole-study results and caveats: Co-batched samples clustered tightly together by F measure.

In regard to this clonotype: The antigen is undetermined.

Specimen: blood. The sequence derives from a girl under 18 with multiple sclerosis.

The CDR3: CASRGGCDEQYF. The CDR3, as DNA: TGTGCCAGCAGAGGGGGGTGCGACGAGCAGTACTTC. The rearrangement uses TRBV6-5 and TRBJ2-7; D assignment may be TRBD1 or TRBD2 (6 bases each). V was shortened by 6 bases and J by 5 bases, with 11 bases between the two germline ends. The CDR3 is 12 residues long. Germline lookup yields CDR1 MNHEY and CDR2 SVGAGI.